One and the same sample provided the 25 T cell receptor beta chains below, sequenced in a study of shared clonotypes between healthy human individuals. Some clones are missing from TCRdb's copy, which holds only in-frame ones; the method was immunoSEQ multiplex PCR. The sample consists of under 600,000 clones, approximately 95% of them appearing once. The sample was naive CD4+ T cells sorted from blood. Regarding subset: CD45RA+ positively selected. Every receptor here comes from a young woman in good health.

This clone was counted between two and nine times. V usage is TRBV19 and J usage is TRBJ1-2; D gene uncertain. Germline loops: CDR1 LNHDA, CDR2 SQIVND (reference sequence). CDR3 length: 12 amino acids. V lost 5 bases and J lost 5, with 9 bases in between. The CDR3 nucleotides read TGTGCCAGTAGTTTGGGGAAGTATGGCTACACCTTC. The encoded protein is CASSLGKYGYTF.

This clone was seen a single time. J is TRBJ2-7 and V is TRBV9, with no clear D. The CDR3 has 15 residues. Per the germline V gene, CDR1 is SGDLS and CDR2 is YYNGEE. V shed 0 bases and J shed 5 bases, with 15 bases lying between them. The CDR3 DNA sequence: TGTGCCAGCAGCGTAGAGGCGGCAAGTACGGACGAGCAGTACTTC. It encodes CASSVEAASTDEQYF.

CDR3 region: CASSLRDRYYEQYF. In DNA, the CDR3 is TGTGCCAGCAGTTTACGGGACAGATACTACGAGCAGTACTTC. The rearrangement links TRBV28 to TRBJ2-7, with TRBD1 matching over 7 bases. Germline CDR1 and CDR2: MDHEN and SYDVKM. The CDR3 consists of 14 residues. The junction had 4 bases not matched to a gene; V was cut back by 2 bases and J by 3 bases.

The rearrangement joins TRBV29-1 to TRBJ2-3; the D is unclear. V was shortened by 1 base and J by 0 bases, with 8 bases between the two germline ends. The germline V gene encodes CDR1 SQVTM and CDR2 ANQGSEA. The CDR3 sequence is 14 residues long. CDR3 residues: CSVEGDLSTDTQYF. Written as DNA, the CDR3 is TGCAGCGTTGAAGGCGACCTTAGCACAGATACGCAGTATTTT.

The gene calls are TRBV27 and TRBJ1-2; a weak D match, TRBD1 (6 bases). Germline V gives CDR1 MNHEY, CDR2 SMNVEV (reference sequence). V lost 5 bases and J lost 2, with 18 bases in between. CDR3 length equals 16 residues. The CDR3 reads CASSRKTGTLNYGYTF. CDR3 nucleotides: TGTGCCAGCAGTCGAAAAACCGGGACACTGAACTATGGCTACACCTTC.

The chain uses TRBV5-1 and TRBJ2-7, with TRBD2 identical over 15 bases. V lost 0 bases to trimming and J lost 3 bases; unmatched junction nucleotides: 4. From germline, CDR1 is SGHRS and CDR2 YFSETQ. This CDR3 has 17 amino acids. This CDR3 reads CASSLGGLAGGGYEQYF. The CDR3 bases are TGCGCCAGCAGCTTGGGAGGACTAGCGGGAGGGGGCTACGAGCAGTACTTC.

As regards this clone: This sample includes further DNA sequences coding for the same CDR3. The chain carries TRBV2 and TRBJ2-7; D is unclear. The germline V gene encodes CDR1 SNHLY and CDR2 FYNNEI. V lost 5 bases, J lost 0 bases, and 5 bases lay in between. The CDR3 runs to 12 residues. Here the CDR3 reads CASSLSSYEQYF. The CDR3 DNA sequence: TGTGCCAGCAGTCTTAGCTCCTACGAGCAGTACTTC. The whole variable domain, filled in from reference TRBV2 and TRBJ2-7, reads EPEVTQTPSHQVTQMGQEVILRCVPISNHLYFYWYRQILGQKVEFLVSFYNNEISEKSEIFDDQFSVERPDGSNFTLKIRSTKLEDSAMYFCASSLSSYEQYFGPGTRLTVT.

The chain employs TRBV19 and TRBJ2-7; tentatively, D is TRBD1 (6 bases). Trimming cost V 3 bases and J 3 bases, with 15 bases left between them. Germline-derived CDR1 and CDR2 are LNHDA and SQIVND (reference sequence). The CDR3 contains 15 residues. This CDR3 reads CASSISGHSLYEQYF. Written as DNA, the CDR3 is TGTGCCAGTAGTATTTCGGGACACTCCCTCTACGAGCAGTACTTC.

The chain has TRBV29-1 and TRBJ2-1; D assignment may be TRBD1 or TRBD2 (5 bases each). In germline, CDR1 is SQVTM, CDR2 ANQGSEA. The V end lost 4 bases, the J end lost 8 bases, and 15 bases lay between the germline ends. This CDR3 region has 13 residues. The CDR3 DNA reads as TGCAGCGTTGGTCGTGTCCGGGGCGATGAGCAGTTCTTC. Protein: CSVGRVRGDEQFF.

This rearrangement joins TRBV5-6 to TRBJ2-5, with 12 positions matching TRBD2. The J call could be wrong; TRBJ2-7 is a better fit for the DNA end. Germline CDR1 is SGHDT and CDR2 is YYEEEE. The CDR3 has 17 residues. The DNA of the CDR3 is TGTGCCAGCAGCAGCACAAGACTAGCGGGAGAGATCTACGAGCAGTACTTC. Its protein is CASSSTRLAGEIYEQYF.

The V and J genes are TRBV28 and TRBJ2-5; 10 bases are shared with TRBD1. Germline loops: CDR1 MDHEN, CDR2 SYDVKM. V shed 6 bases, J shed 4 bases, and the junction held 5 bases outside the gene matches. CDR3 length: 14 residues. The CDR3 nucleotides are TGTGCCAGCAGGCGGACAGGGGGACCAGAGACCCAGTACTTC. Protein sequence: CASRRTGGPETQYF. The complete variable domain, with remaining parts taken from reference TRBV28 and TRBJ2-5, reads DVKVTQSSRYLVKRTGEKVFLECVQDMDHENMFWYRQDPGLGLRLIYFSYDVKMKEKGDIPEGYSVSREKKERFSLILESASTNQTSMYLCASRRTGGPETQYFGPGTRLLVL.

The table lists this clone with a count of one. The chain recombines TRBV10-2 with TRBJ2-7, with D uncertain. The CDR3 spans 11 residues. Germline V gene lookup returns CDR1 WSHSY and CDR2 SAAADI. Trimming removed 7 bases from V and 6 bases from J, with 10 bases in between. CDR3 bases: TGCGCCAGCAAGGGTGTACTCGAGCAGTACTTC. The encoded protein is CASKGVLEQYF.

The rearrangement links TRBV2 to TRBJ2-2, with 8 bases lining up with TRBD1. CDR1 is SNHLY and CDR2 is FYNNEI in the germline V gene. This CDR3 is 13 amino acids long. V was pared by 9 bases and J by 1 base, with 1 base of the junction left unmatched. The CDR3 reads CASGTGNTGELFF. The CDR3 DNA sequence: TGTGCCAGTGGGACAGGGAACACCGGGGAGCTGTTTTTT.

This chain links TRBV30 with TRBJ2-7; D perhaps matches TRBD2 (6 bases). The CDR3 covers 16 residues. Germline V CDR1 and CDR2: GTSNPN, SVGIG (reference sequence). Trimming took off 0 bases at V and 7 bases at J, with 22 bases between the two ends. The CDR3 DNA is TGTGCCTGGAGTGTATTAGGAGGTCCTGCCCGGGGGGAGCAGTACTTC. This sequence encodes CAWSVLGGPARGEQYF.

The DNA for the CDR3 is TGTGCCAGCTCACCAACCCCGGGACAGGGTCAGCCCCAGCATTTT. It encodes CASSPTPGQGQPQHF. The chain combines TRBV18 with TRBJ1-5; the match to TRBD1 covers 9 bases. The germline V gene encodes CDR1 KGHSH and CDR2 LQKENI. The V segment lost 2 bases and the J segment 6 bases; nucleotides outside the gene matches: 5. The CDR3 length is 15 residues.

The V gene is TRBV28, the J gene TRBJ1-5, with D possibly being TRBD1 (6 bases). Between the trimmed V and J ends, which lost 5 bases and 4 bases, there was a span of 18 bases. The germline gives CDR1 MDHEN, CDR2 SYDVKM. This CDR3 is 16 amino acids long. In DNA form, the CDR3 reads TGTGCCAGCAGTGAACGGGCTTGGACAGCGAATCAGCCCCAGCATTTT. Its translation is CASSERAWTANQPQHF.

The chain employs TRBV11-2 and TRBJ2-5; tentative D call: TRBD1 (5 bases). TRBJ2-7 explains the end of the DNA better; the J call may be wrong. CDR1 is SGHAT, CDR2 FQNNGV, per germline. CDR3 length: 12 amino acids. CDR3 nucleotide sequence: TGTGCCAGCAGCTTATCAGGGTACGAGCAGTACTTC. Its protein product is CASSLSGYEQYF.

V gene TRBV19 combines with J gene TRBJ2-7; a possible D gene is TRBD2 (5 bases). V lost 5 bases and J lost 1, with 15 bases in between. The CDR3 consists of 15 residues. Germline CDR1 reads LNHDA; CDR2 reads SQIVND (reference sequence). The CDR3 DNA reads TGTGCCAGTAGTCCCCTATACGGGGTTTCCTACGAGCAGTACTTC. Protein: CASSPLYGVSYEQYF.

V is TRBV28 and J is TRBJ1-2; tentatively, D is TRBD1 (6 bases). The CDR3 has 13 amino acids. Trimming stripped 2 bases from V and 8 bases from J, with 12 bases between. CDR1 is MDHEN, CDR2 SYDVKM, per germline. The CDR3 region is CASSLGTPRGYTF. The CDR3 nucleotides are TGTGCCAGCAGTTTAGGGACACCAAGAGGCTACACCTTC.

The gene calls are TRBV5-1 and TRBJ2-7; D is perhaps TRBD1 (6 bases). Trimming removed 1 base from V and 1 base from J, with 6 bases in between. Per the germline V gene, CDR1 is SGHRS and CDR2 is YFSETQ. The CDR3 has 13 residues. CDR3 in DNA: TGCGCCAGCAGCTTGACAGGGTCCTACGAGCAGTACTTC. It yields the protein CASSLTGSYEQYF.

CDR3 in amino acids: CSVTTGVYEQYF. DNA of the CDR3: TGCAGCGTCACGACAGGGGTCTACGAGCAGTACTTC. The chain employs TRBV29-1 and TRBJ2-7; 8 bases map to TRBD1. The CDR3 is made up of 12 amino acids. The J segment lost 3 bases and the V segment lost 6 bases, leaving 4 bases of the junction unmatched. Germline values: CDR1 SQVTM, CDR2 ANQGSEA.

This chain uses TRBV19 with TRBJ2-7, with D perhaps matching TRBD2 (5 bases). V lost 10 bases, J lost 1 base, and 23 bases lay in between. The CDR3 runs 16 residues. Per germline, CDR1 LNHDA and CDR2 SQIVND (reference sequence). The chain's CDR3 is CATKSPGGSSSYEQYF. In DNA form, the CDR3 reads TGTGCCACAAAAAGCCCCGGCGGGTCTTCTTCCTACGAGCAGTACTTC. Variable domain in full (rest from reference TRBV19 and TRBJ2-7): DGGITQSPKYLFRKEGQNVTLSCEQNLNHDAMYWYRQDPGQGLRLIYYSQIVNDFQKGDIAEGYSVSREKKESFPLTVTSAQKNPTAFYLCATKSPGGSSSYEQYFGPGTRLTVT.

The rearrangement links TRBV30 to TRBJ2-7, with TRBD2 identical over 7 bases. Germline values: CDR1 GTSNPN, CDR2 SVGIG (reference sequence). The junction had 13 bases not matched to a gene; V was cut back by 0 bases and J by 2 bases. The CDR3 spans 17 residues. CDR3 protein: CAWSVGGFTGAPYEQYF. The CDR3 region has the DNA TGTGCCTGGAGTGTGGGGGGGTTTACGGGAGCCCCCTACGAGCAGTACTTC.

V is TRBV28 and J is TRBJ1-5; D is uncertain. The CDR3 runs to 15 residues. Trimming shortened V by 2 bases and J by 2 bases, and 10 bases separated the two germline ends. CDR1 and CDR2 (germline): MDHEN, SYDVKM. The DNA of the CDR3 is TGTGCCAGCAGTTTAATGGTTTTGGGCAATCAGCCCCAGCATTTT. Amino acids: CASSLMVLGNQPQHF.

The chain has TRBV11-2 and TRBJ2-1; no clear D. Germline CDR1 reads SGHAT; CDR2 reads FQNNGV. Trimming removed 3 bases from V and 0 bases from J, with 9 bases in between. The CDR3 loop spans 15 amino acids. CDR3 in DNA: TGTGCCAGCAGCTTGCAAGGAAACTCCTACAATGAGCAGTTCTTC. Residues: CASSLQGNSYNEQFF.